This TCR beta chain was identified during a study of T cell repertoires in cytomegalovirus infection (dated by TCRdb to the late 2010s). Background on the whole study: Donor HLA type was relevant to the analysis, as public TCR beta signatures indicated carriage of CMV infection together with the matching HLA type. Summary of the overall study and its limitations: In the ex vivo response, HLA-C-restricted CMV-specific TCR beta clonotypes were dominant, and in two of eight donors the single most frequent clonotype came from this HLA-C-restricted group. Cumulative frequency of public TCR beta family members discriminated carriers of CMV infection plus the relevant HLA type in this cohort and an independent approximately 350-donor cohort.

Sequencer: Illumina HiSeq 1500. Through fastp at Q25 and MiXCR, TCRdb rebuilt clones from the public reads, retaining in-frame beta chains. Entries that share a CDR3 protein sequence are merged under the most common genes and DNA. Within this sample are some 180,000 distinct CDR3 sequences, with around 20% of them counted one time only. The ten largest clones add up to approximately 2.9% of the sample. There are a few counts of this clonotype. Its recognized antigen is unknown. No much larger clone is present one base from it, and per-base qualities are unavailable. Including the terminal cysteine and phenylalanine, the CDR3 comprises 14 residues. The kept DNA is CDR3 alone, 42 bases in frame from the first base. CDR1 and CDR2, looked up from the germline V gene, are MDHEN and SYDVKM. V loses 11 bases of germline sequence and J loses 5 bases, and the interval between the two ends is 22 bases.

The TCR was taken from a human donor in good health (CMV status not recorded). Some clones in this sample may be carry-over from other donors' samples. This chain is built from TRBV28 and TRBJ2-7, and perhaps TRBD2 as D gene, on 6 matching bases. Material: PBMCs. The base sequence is TGTGCCTGCGCGTCCCTAGCGCTGAACGACGAGCAGTACTTC. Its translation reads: CACASLALNDEQYF.